Listed here are 25 T cell receptor beta chains from one sample, sequenced in a study of spatial heterogeneity in lung cancer. Whole-study findings and limits: Tracking of tumor mutation counts was seen in expanded intratumoral alpha and beta TCR counts.

Documented time point: sample taken at primary tumor resection. Their target antigens are unknown. TCRdb processed the 5' RACE reads anew with MiXCR; each CDR3 protein has one entry. Among about 14,000 distinct CDR3 sequences listed, 5.5% to 6% were seen once. The material sequenced was lung tumor tissue, taken at surgery. The receptor source for this set is a female donor with early-stage non-small cell lung cancer.

By frequency in the sample, this clonotype is medium-sized. A library made for alpha chains picked up this beta chain off target, so its size means little. The V and J genes are TRBV6-5 and TRBJ1-3; D not certain. The CDR3 length is 13 residues. Germline CDR1 is MNHEY and CDR2 is SVGAGI. V was clipped by 2 bases and J by 1 base, with 3 bases between them. The CDR3 is CASSYGSGNTIYF. The CDR3 DNA follows: TGTGCCAGCAGTTACGGGTCTGGAAACACCATATATTTT.

Ten or more counts support this clonotype. This beta chain represents an off-target read in a library built for alpha chains; its size is of limited meaning. The chain links TRBV3-1 to TRBJ2-3, with D hard to call. CDR3 length: 13 amino acids. Trimming stripped 3 bases from V and 6 bases from J, with 10 bases between. Per germline, CDR1 LGHDT and CDR2 YNNKEL (reference sequence). As DNA, the CDR3 is TGTGCCAGCAGCCAGGGGTCCCCGGATACGCAGTATTTT. It yields the protein CASSQGSPDTQYF.

Ten or more counts support this clonotype. This beta chain is off target for a library built for alpha chains, so its abundance means little. The chain combines TRBV7-9 with TRBJ1-2; a possible D gene is TRBD1 (6 bases). The ends were cut back, 2 bases at V and 3 bases at J, with 13 bases in the middle. This CDR3 spans 15 amino acids. The germline V gene encodes CDR1 SEHNR and CDR2 FQNEAQ (reference sequence). CDR3 in amino acids: CASSLRRGIHYGYTF. The CDR3 DNA follows: TGTGCCAGCAGCTTACGGAGGGGGATCCACTATGGCTACACCTTC.

Relative to its sample, this clonotype is medium-sized. This beta chain is a stray sequence in a library constructed for alpha chains; its clone size is not meaningful. This sequence joins TRBV6-5 and TRBJ1-4, with D hard to call. Germline CDR1 is MNHEY and CDR2 is SVGAGI. This CDR3 is built from 12 residues. Trimming cost V 2 bases and J 8 bases, with 6 bases left between them. The CDR3 nucleotides are TGTGCCAGCAGTTACCTGGGAGAAAAACTGTTTTTT. Encoded protein: CASSYLGEKLFF.

This clonotype has at least ten counts. This beta chain is off target for a library built for alpha chains, so its abundance means little. V is TRBV29-1 and J is TRBJ2-1; D is possibly TRBD2 (5 bases). From germline, CDR1 is SQVTM and CDR2 ANQGSEA. The V end lost 6 bases, the J end lost 14 bases, and 14 bases lay between the germline ends. The CDR3 sequence is 10 residues long. The CDR3 loop reads CSVLEGKEFF. The CDR3, as DNA: TGCAGCGTCCTCGAGGGAAAGGAGTTCTTC.

In this sample, this clonotype turned up many times. A library prepared for alpha chains yielded this beta chain as an off-target read; its size is of little meaning. CDR3 DNA: TGTGCCAGCACTCCCGATCAGGGTACCTATGGCTACACCTTC. Amino acids: CASTPDQGTYGYTF. V is TRBV6-6 and J is TRBJ1-2, with a possible D match to TRBD1 (5 bases). The CDR3 length is 14 residues. V was pared by 7 bases and J by 4 bases, with 16 bases between. Germline V gives CDR1 MNHNY, CDR2 SVGAGI (reference sequence).

This clonotype came up many times. This beta chain came through as a stray read in a library set up for alpha chains, and its size says little. V usage is TRBV7-9 and J usage is TRBJ1-3; D unclear. The CDR3 totals 12 residues. The germline CDR1 and CDR2 sequences are SEHNR and FQNEAQ (reference sequence). Deletions cut 1 base from V and 7 bases from J, with 5 bases between. As DNA, the CDR3 is TGTGCCAGCAGCTTAGAGCCGAACACCATATATTTT. Residues: CASSLEPNTIYF.

A few counts support this clonotype. The size of this beta chain means little, since it is a stray read in a library made for alpha chains. The V call is TRBV2, the J call TRBJ1-5; 10 bases match TRBD1. Germline CDR1 reads SNHLY; CDR2 reads FYNNEI. This CDR3 comprises 17 residues. J gave up 1 base and V 5 bases, and 8 bases lay outside the gene matches. The CDR3 DNA sequence: TGTGCCAGCAGTTATGCCCCGGGACAGGGGAGCAATCAGCCCCAGCATTTT. Translated: CASSYAPGQGSNQPQHF.

This clonotype was seen at least ten times. Being off target in a library aimed at alpha chains, this beta chain has a size of little meaning. J is TRBJ2-2 and V is TRBV24-1, with unresolved D. V dropped 11 bases and J dropped 5 bases, with 5 bases sitting between them. The CDR3 totals 10 residues. The V gene's germline CDR1 is KGHDR and CDR2 SFDVKD. DNA for the CDR3: TGTGCCATGTCAACCGGGGAGCTGTTTTTT. The encoded protein is CAMSTGELFF.

By sample share, this clonotype is medium-sized. With the library built for alpha chains, this beta chain is off target and its frequency is not meaningful. The chain recombines TRBV11-1 with TRBJ2-1; a weak D match, TRBD2 (6 bases). The CDR3 runs to 16 residues. Trimming pared 2 bases from V and 3 bases from J, leaving 14 bases between. Germline V lookup: CDR1 SGHAT, CDR2 FQDESV (reference sequence). CDR3: CASSLMGGRFYNEQFF. The CDR3 coding sequence is TGTGCCAGCAGCTTAATGGGGGGAAGGTTCTACAATGAGCAGTTCTTC. The entire variable domain, with the rest obtained from reference TRBV11-1 and TRBJ2-1, is as follows: EAEVAQSPRYKITEKSQAVAFWCDPISGHATLYWYRQILGQGPELLVQFQDESVVDDSQLPKDRFSAERLKGVDSTLKIQPAELGDSAMYLCASSLMGGRFYNEQFFGPGTRLTVL.

Many counts were recorded for this clonotype. A library made for alpha chains picked up this beta chain off target, so its size means little. This rearrangement joins TRBV10-3 to TRBJ2-5, with D hard to call. Germline values: CDR1 ENHRY, CDR2 SYGVKD. V was clipped by 6 bases and J by 7 bases, with 18 bases between them. The CDR3 is 14 residues long. The CDR3 DNA follows: TGTGCCATCAGCCCTGTGGCCCCACCAGGGACCCAGTACTTC. Amino acid sequence: CAISPVAPPGTQYF.

This clonotype was seen at least ten times. The library was built for alpha chains, so this beta chain is an off-target read and its size means little. The chain's CDR3 is CASRPQGQGRYEQYF. The CDR3 DNA follows: TGTGCCAGCAGACCACAGGGACAGGGGAGGTACGAGCAGTACTTC. The chain is built from TRBV28 and TRBJ2-7, with 10 bases aligning to TRBD1. CDR1 and CDR2 (germline): MDHEN, SYDVKM. CDR3 size: 15 residues. The J segment lost 4 bases and the V segment lost 6 bases, leaving 9 bases of the junction unmatched.

This clonotype was counted ten times or more. Being off target in a library aimed at alpha chains, this beta chain has a size of little meaning. This chain connects TRBV5-1 to TRBJ1-1; D is possibly TRBD1 (6 bases). This CDR3 comprises 15 residues. V lost 4 bases and J lost 2, with 15 bases in between. The germline CDR1 and CDR2 sequences are SGHRS and YFSETQ. CDR3 DNA: TGCGCCAGCAGCGCTATGGGACACCTAAACACTGAAGCTTTCTTT. Amino acid sequence: CASSAMGHLNTEAFF.

This clonotype was counted at least ten times. This beta chain is an off-target read within a library intended for alpha chains, so its frequency means little. The chain has TRBV20-1 and TRBJ2-7; TRBD2 aligns across 7 bases. The CDR3 is 14 residues long. The J segment lost 0 bases and the V segment lost 6 bases, leaving 8 bases of the junction unmatched. Looked up from germline, CDR1 is DFQATT and CDR2 is SNEGSKA (reference sequence). DNA for the CDR3: TGCAGTGCCATTAGCGGGCCTAGCTCCTACGAGCAGTACTTC. This gives the protein CSAISGPSSYEQYF.

This clonotype occurred many times. This beta chain is an unintended read in a library built for alpha chains; its size means little. This chain links TRBV7-9 with TRBJ1-5, with 8 nucleotides matching TRBD1. CDR3 length: 14 residues. Germline trimming cut 10 bases from V and 3 bases from J; bases unmatched to any gene: 8. Per the germline V gene, CDR1 is SEHNR and CDR2 is FQNEAQ (reference sequence). The CDR3 reads CANWTGFANQPQHF. In DNA, the CDR3 is TGTGCCAACTGGACAGGGTTTGCCAATCAGCCCCAGCATTTT.

This clonotype was seen repeatedly, ten times or more. As an off-target read in a library built for alpha chains, this beta chain has a frequency of little significance. The rearrangement uses TRBV5-1 and TRBJ1-2; D gene unclear. The CDR3 length is 14 residues. V dropped 5 bases and J dropped 4 bases, with 15 bases sitting between them. The germline V gene has CDR1 SGHRS and CDR2 YFSETQ. The CDR3 loop is CASRGDVRSYGYTF. CDR3 in DNA: TGCGCCAGCAGGGGCGATGTAAGGAGCTATGGCTACACCTTC.

On this clonotype: A read error is possible here, since a much larger clone lies one base away. The CDR3 does not close with the conserved phenylalanine or tryptophan, likely indicating a read error. A library made for alpha chains picked up this beta chain off target, so its size means little. The rearrangement uses TRBV24-1 and TRBJ1-2; D gene unclear. Per the germline V gene, CDR1 is KGHDR and CDR2 is SFDVKD. The CDR3 has 10 residues. Trimming removed 7 bases from V and 8 bases from J, with 7 bases in between. CDR3 sequence: CATSGGGYTL. The CDR3 DNA reads as TGTGCCACCAGCGGTGGAGGCTACACCTTA.

This clonotype rates as medium-sized. The size of this beta chain means little, since it is a stray read in a library made for alpha chains. The J gene is TRBJ1-2, the V gene TRBV5-1, with a tentative D call TRBD1 (6 bases). This CDR3 is built from 17 residues. Germline CDR1 and CDR2: SGHRS and YFSETQ. The V end lost 6 bases, the J end lost 6 bases, and 27 bases lay between the germline ends. The CDR3 DNA reads TGCGCCAGCACTTCTGCCCAGACAGGACGTGTATTTGATGGCTACACCTTC. It translates to CASTSAQTGRVFDGYTF.

This clonotype showed up many times. Because the library targeted alpha chains, this beta chain is an off-target read whose size means little. The rearrangement links TRBV20-1 to TRBJ2-5; no definite D call. The CDR3 contains 11 residues. With 6 bases removed from V and 7 bases from J, the gap between germline ends came to 12 bases. Looked up from germline, CDR1 is DFQATT and CDR2 is SNEGSKA (reference sequence). The CDR3 nucleotides read TGCAGTGCGGGTACCCGGTGGACCCAGTACTTC. Protein sequence: CSAGTRWTQYF.

At least ten counts were recorded for this clonotype. Found in a library prepared for alpha chains, this beta chain is an off-target read, and its abundance has little meaning. The rearrangement joins TRBV5-1 to TRBJ1-6; D ambiguous. This CDR3 region has 16 residues. Germline values: CDR1 SGHRS, CDR2 YFSETQ. The ends were cut back, 3 bases at V and 5 bases at J, with 15 bases in the middle. DNA of the CDR3: TGCGCCAGCAGCTCCCAACCGGCGGGAGATAATTCACCCCTCCACTTT. Translated: CASSSQPAGDNSPLHF.

On this clonotype: Found in a library prepared for alpha chains, this beta chain is an off-target read, and its abundance has little meaning. V usage is TRBV7-2 and J usage is TRBJ2-5; 8 nucleotides match TRBD1. CDR1 is SGHTA, CDR2 FQGNSA, per germline. Germline trimming cut 4 bases from V and 5 bases from J; bases unmatched to any gene: 12. The CDR3 contains 16 residues. CDR3 loop: CASSSTGSGTGETQYF. The CDR3 region has the DNA TGTGCCAGCAGCTCCACCGGCTCCGGGACAGGCGAGACCCAGTACTTC.

Many counts were recorded for this clonotype. This beta chain came through as a stray read in a library set up for alpha chains, and its size says little. This sequence joins TRBV7-9 and TRBJ2-3, with TRBD2 as a possible D gene (5 bases). Germline V gene data show CDR1 as SEHNR and CDR2 as FQNEAQ (reference sequence). The V end lost 5 bases, the J end lost 0 bases, and 15 bases lay between the germline ends. CDR3 length: 16 amino acids. CDR3 amino acids: CASSPQAGVSTDTQYF. CDR3 nucleotides: TGTGCCAGCAGCCCCCAAGCCGGGGTTAGCACAGATACGCAGTATTTT. The full variable domain, completed using reference TRBV7-9 and TRBJ2-3, is DTGVSQNPRHKITKRGQNVTFRCDPISEHNRLYWYRQTLGQGPEFLTYFQNEAQLEKSRLLSDRFSAERPKGSFSTLEIQRTEQGDSAMYLCASSPQAGVSTDTQYFGPGTRLTVL.

At least ten counts were recorded for this clonotype. The library was designed around alpha chains, so this beta chain is a stray read whose abundance carries little weight. The gene calls are TRBV4-1 and TRBJ1-6; D not resolved. Germline CDR1 and CDR2: MGHRA and YSYEKL. V was pared by 1 base and J by 9 bases, with 16 bases between. This CDR3 contains 16 residues. DNA of the CDR3: TGCGCCAGCAGCCAAGCACCGACTCCGGGAGGTTCACCCCTCCACTTT. This encodes CASSQAPTPGGSPLHF.

This clonotype was picked up many times. For a library built for alpha chains, this beta chain is a stray read; little rests on its size. The chain combines TRBV7-3 with TRBJ2-1, with 9 bases lining up with TRBD1. V lost 5 bases to trimming and J lost 1 base; unmatched junction nucleotides: 3. Looked up from germline, CDR1 is SGHTA and CDR2 is FQGTGA. The CDR3 is made up of 15 amino acids. This CDR3 is CASSKQGASYNEQFF. The CDR3 DNA follows: TGTGCCAGCAGCAAACAGGGGGCTTCCTACAATGAGCAGTTCTTC.

This clonotype was counted ten times or more. The library was prepared for alpha chains; this beta chain is a stray read, so its frequency means little. The chain is built from TRBV6-2 or TRBV6-3 and TRBJ2-3; a possible D gene is TRBD2 (5 bases). V lost 3 bases and J 0 bases, leaving 10 bases between the germline ends. In germline, CDR1 is MNHEY, CDR2 SVGEGT. The CDR3 runs to 15 residues. The CDR3 loop reads CASSYSGWSTDTQYF. DNA for the CDR3: TGTGCCAGCAGTTATTCGGGGTGGAGCACAGATACGCAGTATTTT.